These 27 T cell receptor beta chains originate from one sample sequenced in a study of T cells in tuberculosis. The method was immunoSEQ multiplex PCR; TCRdb's version includes in-frame clones alone and lacks a portion of them. The sample yields around 30,000 clones, roughly 93% seen once. Sequencing was performed on PBMCs. These receptors were obtained from a donor between 10 and 35 years old with latent tuberculosis or without tuberculosis infection.

DNA for the CDR3: TGTGCCAGCAGTGAACCAGCTAGCTACACAGATACGCAGTATTTT. This codes for CASSEPASYTDTQYF. The chain combines TRBV6-1 with TRBJ2-3, with TRBD2 as a possible D gene (5 bases). The V end lost 2 bases, the J end lost 2 bases, and 11 bases lay between the germline ends. The CDR3 consists of 15 residues. Germline lookup yields CDR1 MNHNS and CDR2 SASEGT.

The V gene is TRBV28, the J gene TRBJ1-6; tentative D call: TRBD1 (5 bases). The CDR3 length is 19 residues. The ends were cut back, 3 bases at V and 0 bases at J, with 18 bases in the middle. The germline gives CDR1 MDHEN, CDR2 SYDVKM. The CDR3 DNA follows: TGTGCCAGCAGTTTTTATCGCGGGGGGACCGTCTCCTATAATTCACCCCTCCACTTT. It translates to CASSFYRGGTVSYNSPLHF.

This clone was observed once. The chain is built from TRBV7-2 and TRBJ2-7, with TRBD2 matching over 14 bases. After removal of 4 bases from V and 2 bases from J, the junction contained 1 base not matched to a gene. Germline loops: CDR1 SGHTA, CDR2 FQGNSA. This CDR3 spans 15 amino acids. CDR3 DNA: TGTGCCAGCAGCTCGGGACTAGCGGGGGCCTACGAGCAGTACTTC. As protein: CASSSGLAGAYEQYF.

The chain carries TRBV5-1 and TRBJ1-5; D is perhaps TRBD1 (6 bases). Germline loops: CDR1 SGHRS, CDR2 YFSETQ. V was clipped by 0 bases and J by 0 bases, with 7 bases between them. This CDR3 region has 15 residues. The CDR3: CASSLGTASNQPQHF. The CDR3 DNA follows: TGCGCCAGCAGCTTGGGGACAGCTAGCAATCAGCCCCAGCATTTT. Full variable domain (rest looked up from reference TRBV5-1 and TRBJ1-5): KAGVTQTPRYLIKTRGQQVTLSCSPISGHRSVSWYQQTPGQGLQFLFEYFSETQRNKGNFPGRFSGRQFSNSRSEMNVSTLELGDSALYLCASSLGTASNQPQHFGDGTRLSIL.

V usage is TRBV9 and J usage is TRBJ2-1; no clear D. The V end lost 0 bases, the J end lost 2 bases, and 9 bases lay between the germline ends. This CDR3 is 15 amino acids long. Germline V gives CDR1 SGDLS, CDR2 YYNGEE. The CDR3 protein is CASSVDGFPYNEQFF. CDR3 in DNA: TGTGCCAGCAGCGTAGACGGTTTCCCCTACAATGAGCAGTTCTTC.

The V call is TRBV11-2, the J call TRBJ1-3; D is unclear. Germline CDR1 is SGHAT and CDR2 is FQNNGV. V gave up 11 bases and J gave up 0 bases, with 11 bases separating them. The CDR3 sequence is 13 residues long. The CDR3 region is CAGRHSSGNTIYF. The CDR3 coding sequence is TGTGCCGGCCGACATAGCTCTGGAAACACCATATATTTT.

This clone has just one count. The V and J genes are TRBV30 and TRBJ2-7; 7 bases align to TRBD1. V shed 3 bases, J shed 0 bases, and the junction held 8 bases outside the gene matches. The V gene's germline CDR1 is GTSNPN and CDR2 SVGIG (reference sequence). The length of the CDR3 is 15 residues. The CDR3 nucleotides are TGTGCCTGGAGCAGGGGGTTGGGGAACTCCTACGAGCAGTACTTC. Protein sequence: CAWSRGLGNSYEQYF.

The V and J genes are TRBV11-2 and TRBJ2-7, with TRBD1 identical over 7 bases. The CDR3 runs 13 residues. Germline V lookup: CDR1 SGHAT, CDR2 FQNNGV. Trimming removed 5 bases from V and 3 bases from J; junction bases left unmatched: 4. The CDR3 spells CASSLDRLYEQYF. The CDR3 DNA reads TGTGCCAGCAGCCTGGACAGGCTCTACGAGCAGTACTTC.

The chain joins TRBV5-1 to TRBJ2-5; the D gene is possibly TRBD2 (7 bases). Trimming removed 1 base from V and 5 bases from J, with 15 bases in between. Germline V gene data show CDR1 as SGHRS and CDR2 as YFSETQ. The CDR3 totals 15 residues. The DNA for the CDR3 is TGCGCCAGCAGCTTGCTGGGCAGGGGAGGGGAGACCCAGTACTTC. Protein sequence: CASSLLGRGGETQYF.

The J gene is TRBJ2-7, the V gene TRBV5-1; D call uncertain. Germline V gives CDR1 SGHRS, CDR2 YFSETQ. This CDR3 has 13 residues. V dropped 4 bases and J dropped 3 bases, with 11 bases sitting between them. The CDR3 reads CASSRTPNYEQYF. The CDR3 nucleotides read TGCGCCAGCAGCCGAACACCAAACTACGAGCAGTACTTC.

This rearrangement joins TRBV11-2 to TRBJ2-5; 10 bases agree with TRBD2. Unmatched junction bases numbered 11, after V lost 5 bases and J lost 5 bases. This CDR3 contains 16 residues. CDR1 is SGHAT and CDR2 is FQNNGV in the germline V gene. Here the CDR3 DNA reads TGTGCCAGCAGCCACTATGGGCTAGCGGGAGCTGAGACCCAGTACTTC. Translated, it gives CASSHYGLAGAETQYF.

The chain has TRBV6-1 and TRBJ2-3; D not resolved. The CDR3 extends over 14 amino acids. Germline loops: CDR1 MNHNS, CDR2 SASEGT. Trimming cost V 8 bases and J 2 bases, with 14 bases left between them. As DNA, the CDR3 is TGTGCCAGCCGGGTAGTAGAAACCACAGATACGCAGTATTTT. Amino acid sequence: CASRVVETTDTQYF.

J is TRBJ2-5 and V is TRBV28, with D maybe TRBD1 (8 bases). V lost 3 bases and J 4 bases, leaving 12 bases between the germline ends. This CDR3 has 14 amino acids. From germline, CDR1 is MDHEN and CDR2 SYDVKM. CDR3 sequence (DNA): TGTGCCAGCAGTTTGTACAGGGGGGGAGAGACCCAGTACTTC. It codes for CASSLYRGGETQYF.

This chain links TRBV28 with TRBJ1-6, with 9 bases that match TRBD1. The J segment lost 8 bases and the V segment lost 6 bases, leaving 2 bases of the junction unmatched. Germline V gives CDR1 MDHEN, CDR2 SYDVKM. The CDR3 runs 13 residues. The CDR3 spells CASRGTGYSPLHF. CDR3 bases: TGTGCCAGCAGGGGGACAGGGTATTCACCCCTCCACTTT.

The chain couples TRBV5-1 to TRBJ1-5; tentative D call: TRBD1 (5 bases). Germline CDR1 and CDR2: SGHRS and YFSETQ. V was trimmed by 0 bases and J by 5 bases, leaving 12 bases between them. CDR3 length: 15 residues. CDR3 bases: TGCGCCAGCAGCTTGGCCGGGGGTTGGGATCAGCCCCAGCATTTT. Its protein product is CASSLAGGWDQPQHF.

The V call is TRBV2, the J call TRBJ2-3; 7 positions match TRBD2. V shed 0 bases, J shed 2 bases, and the junction held 8 bases outside the gene matches. Germline loops: CDR1 SNHLY, CDR2 FYNNEI. CDR3 length: 17 residues. The CDR3 bases are TGTGCCAGCAGTGAAGCGTCTTTCGGGGGGTCCACAGATACGCAGTATTTT. Translating gives CASSEASFGGSTDTQYF.

The J gene is TRBJ2-2, the V gene TRBV4-2, with D possibly being TRBD2 (6 bases). Germline V gene data show CDR1 as LGHNA and CDR2 as YNFKEQ. Deletions cut 1 base from V and 0 bases from J, with 12 bases between. There are 17 residues in the CDR3. The CDR3 reads CASSQGDWDPNTGELFF. CDR3 sequence (DNA): TGTGCCAGCAGCCAAGGGGACTGGGACCCGAACACCGGGGAGCTGTTTTTT.

The chain couples TRBV6-1 to TRBJ1-6; 8 bases match TRBD1. Germline V CDR1 and CDR2: MNHNS, SASEGT. This CDR3 has 15 amino acids. Trimming took 8 bases from V and 8 from J; bases not matched to a gene: 11. This CDR3 reads CASVNEGQGYSPLHF. DNA of the CDR3: TGTGCCAGCGTAAATGAAGGACAGGGATATTCACCCCTCCACTTT.

A single count supports this clone. The CDR3: CAISEADRGGTQYF. The CDR3, as DNA: TGTGCCATCAGTGAGGCGGACAGGGGAGGGACCCAGTACTTC. The chain combines TRBV10-3 with TRBJ2-5, with TRBD1 matching 9 bases. Germline-derived CDR1 and CDR2 are ENHRY and SYGVKD. CDR3 length equals 14 residues. J was trimmed by 7 bases and V by 2 bases; bases with no gene match: 5.

The chain uses TRBV28 and TRBJ2-5; D is ambiguous. The V end lost 4 bases, the J end lost 5 bases, and 8 bases lay between the germline ends. CDR3 length: 12 amino acids. CDR1 and CDR2 from the germline V gene are MDHEN and SYDVKM. CDR3 DNA: TGTGCCAGCAGTTCCACTCTTGAGACCCAGTACTTC. It is translated as CASSSTLETQYF.

The chain joins TRBV29-1 to TRBJ2-5, with 7 bases matching TRBD2. The CDR3 is made up of 13 amino acids. Germline V CDR1 and CDR2: SQVTM, ANQGSEA. V trimming: 7 bases; J trimming: 5 bases; junction bases outside the gene matches: 10. The DNA of the CDR3 is TGCAGCGATGTTCGGGAGGCCTGGGAGACCCAGTACTTC. Protein product: CSDVREAWETQYF. Using reference TRBV29-1 and TRBJ2-5 for the parts outside the CDR3, the full variable domain is SAVISQKPSRDICQRGTSLTIQCQVDSQVTMMFWYRQQPGQSLTLIATANQGSEATYESGFVIDKFPISRPNLTFSTLTVSNMSPEDSSIYLCSDVREAWETQYFGPGTRLLVL.

This rearrangement joins TRBV28 to TRBJ1-2; TRBD1 matches 9 bases. This CDR3 has 12 amino acids. Losses at the gene ends were 8 bases for V and 8 bases for J; bases not matched to a gene: 6. Germline V gene data show CDR1 as MDHEN and CDR2 as SYDVKM. CDR3 sequence: CASSGTGWGYTF. The CDR3 bases are TGTGCCAGCTCCGGGACAGGGTGGGGCTACACCTTC.

The V call is TRBV7-6, the J call TRBJ2-1; 8 bases align to TRBD1. The ends lost 4 bases at V and 4 bases at J; junction bases unmatched: 9. There are 16 residues in the CDR3. CDR1 and CDR2 from the germline V gene are SGHVS and FNYEAQ. CDR3 sequence: CASSSPGQDRYNEQFF. The CDR3 DNA follows: TGTGCCAGCAGCTCGCCGGGACAGGATAGGTACAATGAGCAGTTCTTC.

The V call is TRBV5-1, the J call TRBJ2-3; 7 nucleotides match TRBD2. The CDR3 runs to 17 residues. The junction had 11 bases not matched to a gene; V was cut back by 4 bases and J by 0 bases. Germline CDR1 is SGHRS and CDR2 is YFSETQ. CDR3 region: CASSPSSGGTSTDTQYF. The CDR3 DNA sequence: TGCGCCAGCAGCCCCTCTAGCGGAGGCACTAGCACAGATACGCAGTATTTT.

This clone was detected only a few times. V usage is TRBV2 and J usage is TRBJ2-3; D is perhaps TRBD1 (6 bases). The V end was cut by 6 bases, the J end by 2 bases, with 15 bases between. This CDR3 region has 15 residues. Germline CDR1 reads SNHLY; CDR2 reads FYNNEI. The CDR3 DNA reads as TGTGCCAGCAGGAAAGGGGGATACCTCACAGATACGCAGTATTTT. Amino acid sequence: CASRKGGYLTDTQYF.

The J gene is TRBJ1-2, the V gene TRBV5-1; 9 bases are a match to TRBD1. V gave up 0 bases and J gave up 6 bases; unmatched junction bases: 9. Looked up from germline, CDR1 is SGHRS and CDR2 is YFSETQ. This CDR3 region has 16 residues. CDR3 amino acids: CASSLGPGQGVDGYTF. CDR3 bases: TGCGCCAGCAGCTTGGGTCCGGGACAGGGTGTCGATGGCTACACCTTC.

The rearrangement links TRBV28 to TRBJ2-1; the match to TRBD2 covers 7 bases. Germline assignment: CDR1 MDHEN and CDR2 SYDVKM. The CDR3 runs 14 residues. J lost 6 bases, V lost 7 bases, and 9 bases had no gene match. As DNA, the CDR3 is TGTGCCAGCATCGAGCGGGGAGGAATCAATGAGCAGTTCTTC. It is translated as CASIERGGINEQFF.